Following are 31 T cell receptor beta chains from one sample sequenced in a study of graft-versus-host responses after intestinal transplantation (dated by TCRdb to the early 2020s). Antigens of these TCRs are unknown. Libraries were prepared through the immunoSEQ multiplex PCR assay. As stored in TCRdb, this immuneACCESS dataset retains in-frame rearrangements with V and J assigned. A fraction of the clones does not appear; measured against another copy, unresolved V genes explain less than half of the discrepancy, and the remainder lacks a known reason. In all, the sample holds roughly 70,000 clones, and nearly 85% of those were seen once. 0.35% to 0.45% of the sample comes from the top ten. What the time point label conveys for this sample: cells obtained before transplantation from donor or recipient. The material sequenced was unstimulated CD4+ T cells sorted from spleen or lymph node cells, taken before transplant. These receptors were collected from a human donor who was the organ donor for an intestinal transplant.

The rearrangement joins TRBV6-4 to TRBJ2-5; TRBD2 matches at 13 bases. The CDR3 consists of 16 residues. CDR1 MRHNA and CDR2 SNTAGT come from the germline V gene. The ends lost 0 bases at V and 5 bases at J; junction bases unmatched: 3. The CDR3 region is CASSDSLAGGQETQYF. CDR3 coding DNA: TGTGCCAGCAGTGACTCACTAGCGGGGGGGCAGGAGACCCAGTACTTC.

This chain uses TRBV10-3 with TRBJ2-6; 7 nucleotides match TRBD1. CDR1 and CDR2 (germline): ENHRY, SYGVKD. CDR3 length equals 18 residues. V lost 2 bases, J lost 0 bases, and 7 bases stayed unmatched. In DNA form, the CDR3 reads TGTGCCATCAGTGAGCCGACAGGGACACACTCTGGGGCCAACGTCCTGACTTTC. It specifies CAISEPTGTHSGANVLTF.

The chain recombines TRBV19 with TRBJ1-2; 7 nucleotides align to TRBD1. The trim removed 3 bases at V and 4 bases at J, leaving 8 bases unmatched. Germline V lookup: CDR1 LNHDA, CDR2 SQIVND (reference sequence). This CDR3 is built from 15 residues. CDR3 nucleotide sequence: TGTGCCAGTAGTATTCAGGGGGAGATGGGCTATGGCTACACCTTC. This sequence encodes CASSIQGEMGYGYTF.

The DNA for the CDR3 is TGCGCCAGCAGCTTGGCCGGGGGGACAGGGTTAAATGAGCAGTTCTTC. Translating it yields CASSLAGGTGLNEQFF. This sequence joins TRBV5-1 and TRBJ2-1, with TRBD1 matching over 9 bases. The trim removed 0 bases at V and 7 bases at J, leaving 8 bases unmatched. Germline loops: CDR1 SGHRS, CDR2 YFSETQ. The CDR3 has 16 residues.

The chain combines TRBV5-4 with TRBJ2-1; 8 bases line up with TRBD2. Germline trimming cut 0 bases from V and 10 bases from J; bases unmatched to any gene: 6. This CDR3 has 14 residues. CDR1 is SGHNT and CDR2 is YYREEE in the germline V gene (reference sequence). The CDR3 DNA reads as TGTGCCAGCAGCTTGGTACGGGGGGGCCGCGAGCAGTTCTTC. It encodes CASSLVRGGREQFF. The full variable domain, with the rest looked up from reference TRBV5-4 and TRBJ2-1, is ETGVTQSPTHLIKTRGQQVTLRCSSQSGHNTVSWYQQALGQGPQFIFQYYREEENGRGNFPPRFSGLQFPNYSSELNVNALELDDSALYLCASSLVRGGREQFFGPGTRLTVL.

This rearrangement joins TRBV5-6 to TRBJ1-6, with D possibly TRBD1 on 5 matching bases. Between the trimmed V and J ends, which lost 1 base and 4 bases, there was a span of 6 bases. Germline lookup yields CDR1 SGHDT and CDR2 YYEEEE. The CDR3 sequence is 14 residues long. CDR3 loop: CASSLSGYNSPLHF. The CDR3 region has the DNA TGTGCCAGCAGCTTGTCAGGGTATAATTCACCCCTCCACTTT.

The chain employs TRBV18 and TRBJ1-5; 7 bases fit TRBD1. CDR1 is KGHSH and CDR2 is LQKENI in the germline V gene. The CDR3 consists of 17 residues. With 6 bases clipped from V and 0 bases from J, the junction kept 11 bases outside the gene matches. In DNA form, the CDR3 reads TGTGCCAGCTCTCTCTCAGTAGGGACAGTTAGCAATCAGCCCCAGCATTTT. This gives the protein CASSLSVGTVSNQPQHF. The full variable domain, its missing parts supplied by reference TRBV18 and TRBJ1-5, is NAGVMQNPRHLVRRRGQEARLRCSPMKGHSHVYWYRQLPEEGLKFMVYLQKENIIDESGMPKERFSAEFPKEGPSILRIQQVVRGDSAAYFCASSLSVGTVSNQPQHFGDGTRLSIL.

This chain links TRBV14 with TRBJ2-5; perhaps TRBD2 as D (5 bases). The CDR3 is 14 residues long. Trimming removed 1 base at V and 4 bases at J, with 10 bases between. Germline CDR1 is SGHDN and CDR2 is FVKESK. CDR3 residues: CASSQAGSRETQYF. CDR3 bases: TGTGCCAGCAGCCAAGCGGGGAGTAGAGAGACCCAGTACTTC.

V usage is TRBV10-3 and J usage is TRBJ2-5, with 10 bases that match TRBD2. V trimming: 10 bases; J trimming: 5 bases; junction bases outside the gene matches: 13. CDR3 length: 15 residues. The germline gives CDR1 ENHRY, CDR2 SYGVKD. CDR3 residues: CATLAASGGRETQYF. The CDR3 nucleotides are TGTGCCACCCTCGCTGCTAGCGGGGGAAGGGAGACCCAGTACTTC.

This rearrangement joins TRBV11-2 to TRBJ2-1; 8 bases fit TRBD1. Germline V gene data show CDR1 as SGHAT and CDR2 as FQNNGV. After removal of 0 bases from V and 4 bases from J, the junction contained 8 bases not matched to a gene. The CDR3 runs to 17 residues. The CDR3 region is CASSLDQGRGPYNEQFF. The CDR3 nucleotides read TGTGCCAGCAGCTTAGATCAGGGCAGGGGGCCTTACAATGAGCAGTTCTTC.

The chain has TRBV19 and TRBJ1-5, with D uncertain. The CDR3 has 15 residues. Trimming took 4 bases from V and 4 from J, leaving 14 bases between them. The germline CDR1 and CDR2 sequences are LNHDA and SQIVND (reference sequence). This CDR3 reads CASSTSLHGNQPQHF. The CDR3 DNA follows: TGTGCCAGTAGTACTTCTCTGCACGGTAATCAGCCCCAGCATTTT.

As DNA, the CDR3 is TGTGCCAGCAGTTCGCGCCCGGGTATCTCTGAAGCTTTCTTT. The encoded protein is CASSSRPGISEAFF. V and J are TRBV28 and TRBJ1-1, with D unclear. Germline V CDR1 and CDR2: MDHEN, SYDVKM. V lost 4 bases to trimming and J lost 6 bases, with 15 bases between them. This CDR3 comprises 14 residues.

This clone has a single count. The chain has TRBV29-1 and TRBJ2-6; 9 bases are a match to TRBD2. The CDR3 has 15 residues. The V segment lost 6 bases and the J segment 4 bases; nucleotides outside the gene matches: 7. Germline lookup yields CDR1 SQVTM and CDR2 ANQGSEA. The CDR3 sequence is CSVPSGEPGANVLTF. CDR3 nucleotides: TGCAGCGTCCCTAGCGGGGAACCCGGGGCCAACGTCCTGACTTTC.

As DNA, the CDR3 is TGTGCCAGCAGTGAAACTAGCAGATCGGAGACCCAGTACTTC. It encodes CASSETSRSETQYF. The chain uses TRBV28 and TRBJ2-5; D is possibly TRBD2 (6 bases). CDR3 size: 14 residues. Trimming shortened V by 5 bases and J by 5 bases, and 15 bases separated the two germline ends. From germline, CDR1 is MDHEN and CDR2 SYDVKM.

The chain recombines TRBV29-1 with TRBJ2-1; D ambiguous. The CDR3 consists of 13 residues. In germline, CDR1 is SQVTM, CDR2 ANQGSEA. Trimming cost V 5 bases and J 5 bases, with 13 bases left between them. The CDR3 nucleotides are TGCAGCGTTTTTGACATATACCACAATGAGCAGTTCTTC. Translated, it gives CSVFDIYHNEQFF.

The rearrangement uses TRBV5-1 and TRBJ2-3; TRBD2 might be the D (6 bases). V was shortened by 4 bases and J by 5 bases, with 14 bases between the two germline ends. The CDR3 has 14 amino acids. Germline-derived CDR1 and CDR2 are SGHRS and YFSETQ. CDR3 nucleotide sequence: TGCGCCAGCAGCCTTGTGGAGGGTGTAGATACGCAGTATTTT. It encodes CASSLVEGVDTQYF.

The rearrangement links TRBV5-6 to TRBJ1-6; perhaps TRBD1 as D (6 bases). This CDR3 is built from 16 residues. V was cut by 2 bases and J by 5 bases, with 14 bases left in between. Germline values: CDR1 SGHDT, CDR2 YYEEEE. The CDR3 DNA sequence: TGTGCCAGCAGCTTAGGCATGACAGGTAATAATTCACCCCTCCACTTT. This translates into CASSLGMTGNNSPLHF.

This clone was seen only once. The chain combines TRBV11-3 with TRBJ2-3; D is possibly TRBD1 (5 bases). CDR3 length: 15 residues. The V gene lost 2 bases and the J gene lost 3 bases, with 12 bases spanning the gap. Germline V lookup: CDR1 SGHNT, CDR2 YENEEA. The CDR3 DNA sequence: TGTGCCAGCAGCTTATTGGCAGGGTCGACAGATACGCAGTATTTT. Translating it yields CASSLLAGSTDTQYF.

To note about this clone: The sample has other DNA sequences that encode this CDR3 too. The V gene is TRBV18, the J gene TRBJ1-2, with a possible D match to TRBD1 (5 bases). Trimming shortened V by 2 bases and J by 3 bases, and 7 bases separated the two germline ends. From germline, CDR1 is KGHSH and CDR2 LQKENI. This CDR3 spans 13 amino acids. The CDR3 region is CASSPGGDYGYTF. The DNA for the CDR3 is TGTGCCAGCTCACCAGGGGGGGACTATGGCTACACCTTC.

The CDR3 spells CATLGSAGYGYTF. CDR3 coding DNA: TGTGCCACCCTCGGTTCCGCAGGCTATGGCTACACCTTC. The rearrangement joins TRBV25-1 to TRBJ1-2; D gene unclear. The CDR3 loop spans 13 amino acids. The V gene's germline CDR1 is MGHDK and CDR2 SYGVNS. Trimming pared 10 bases from V and 4 bases from J, leaving 16 bases between.

V gene TRBV5-1 combines with J gene TRBJ1-1; no definite D call. Germline-derived CDR1 and CDR2 are SGHRS and YFSETQ. The CDR3 covers 13 residues. Deletions cut 2 bases from V and 1 base from J, with 6 bases between. The CDR3 DNA sequence: TGCGCCAGCAGCTTCCAGGCGAACACTGAAGCTTTCTTT. This translates into CASSFQANTEAFF.

V usage is TRBV28 and J usage is TRBJ2-1; 9 bases match TRBD2. Germline V gene lookup returns CDR1 MDHEN and CDR2 SYDVKM. CDR3 length: 16 residues. Trimming at V came to 6 bases and at J to 0 bases, leaving 6 bases not matched to a gene. The DNA for the CDR3 is TGTGCCAGCAGACCCAGCGGGGGGAGCTCCTACAATGAGCAGTTCTTC. Translated, it gives CASRPSGGSSYNEQFF.

The V and J genes are TRBV4-1 and TRBJ1-5; TRBD1 aligns across 10 bases. The ends lost 2 bases at V and 2 bases at J; junction bases unmatched: 9. This CDR3 is built from 18 residues. Germline lookup yields CDR1 MGHRA and CDR2 YSYEKL. DNA of the CDR3: TGCGCCAGCAGCCAAACCAATACCGGGACAGGGGGCAATCAGCCCCAGCATTTT. This gives the protein CASSQTNTGTGGNQPQHF.

This clone appeared once. The J gene is TRBJ1-5, the V gene TRBV28; 7 bases line up with TRBD1. This CDR3 has 15 residues. J lost 2 bases, V lost 6 bases, and 7 bases had no gene match. CDR1 is MDHEN and CDR2 is SYDVKM in the germline V gene. The CDR3 DNA sequence: TGTGCCAGCAGCACAGGGGAGTTGGGCAATCAGCCCCAGCATTTT. Protein: CASSTGELGNQPQHF. The full variable domain, its missing parts supplied by reference TRBV28 and TRBJ1-5, is DVKVTQSSRYLVKRTGEKVFLECVQDMDHENMFWYRQDPGLGLRLIYFSYDVKMKEKGDIPEGYSVSREKKERFSLILESASTNQTSMYLCASSTGELGNQPQHFGDGTRLSIL.

The rearrangement joins TRBV19 to TRBJ1-5, with D possibly being TRBD1 (5 bases). Germline CDR1 reads LNHDA; CDR2 reads SQIVND (reference sequence). V was shortened by 1 base and J by 1 base, with 17 bases between the two germline ends. This CDR3 region has 18 residues. DNA of the CDR3: TGTGCCAGTAGTATAGGCCCCGGGCAGGGCCGAAGCAATCAGCCCCAGCATTTT. Encoded protein: CASSIGPGQGRSNQPQHF. Using reference TRBV19 and TRBJ1-5 for the parts outside the CDR3, the full variable domain is DGGITQSPKYLFRKEGQNVTLSCEQNLNHDAMYWYRQDPGQGLRLIYYSQIVNDFQKGDIAEGYSVSREKKESFPLTVTSAQKNPTAFYLCASSIGPGQGRSNQPQHFGDGTRLSIL.

The rearrangement links TRBV18 to TRBJ1-6; TRBD1 is a possible D gene (6 bases). This CDR3 region has 16 residues. Germline V CDR1 and CDR2: KGHSH, LQKENI. Trimming cost V 4 bases and J 4 bases, with 14 bases left between them. The chain's CDR3 is CASSQFGQNYNSPLHF. Written as DNA, the CDR3 is TGTGCCAGCTCACAGTTTGGACAGAATTATAATTCACCCCTCCACTTT.

This clone was detected once. J is TRBJ1-2 and V is TRBV4-2; the D gene is possibly TRBD1 (6 bases). Germline CDR1 LGHNA, CDR2 YNFKEQ. The CDR3 length is 16 residues. Trimming stripped 0 bases from V and 7 bases from J, with 18 bases between. CDR3 in amino acids: CASSQETRDLGGGYTF. The CDR3 DNA reads TGTGCCAGCAGCCAAGAAACCCGGGACCTAGGGGGTGGCTACACCTTC.

J is TRBJ2-4 and V is TRBV7-8, with D possibly TRBD2 on 5 matching bases. The length of the CDR3 is 15 residues. Deletions cut 1 base from V and 2 bases from J, with 9 bases between. Germline CDR1 and CDR2: SGHVS and FQNEAQ. Here the CDR3 DNA reads TGTGCCAGCAGCTTAGTGAAGGACTCCAAAAACATTCAGTACTTC. Its translation is CASSLVKDSKNIQYF.

The chain links TRBV4-3 to TRBJ1-2; D possibly corresponds to TRBD1 (6 bases). Per the germline V gene, CDR1 is LGHNA and CDR2 is YSLEER. The length of the CDR3 is 14 residues. V was pared by 0 bases and J by 2 bases, with 7 bases between. CDR3 in DNA: TGCGCCAGCAGCCAAGAACAGGGAAACTATGGCTACACCTTC. Translated, it gives CASSQEQGNYGYTF.

V and J are TRBV6-5 and TRBJ2-7; D gene unclear. The CDR3 covers 12 residues. The V gene lost 2 bases and the J gene lost 2 bases, with 4 bases spanning the gap. Germline V lookup: CDR1 MNHEY, CDR2 SVGAGI. This CDR3 is CASSYTAYEQYV. DNA for the CDR3: TGTGCCAGCAGTTACACAGCCTACGAGCAGTACGTC.

The sample holds one count of this clone. This chain uses TRBV10-3 with TRBJ1-2, with TRBD1 identical over 7 bases. Germline V gene data show CDR1 as ENHRY and CDR2 as SYGVKD. The length of the CDR3 is 14 residues. V lost 4 bases and J lost 6; bases outside the gene matches: 8. CDR3 region: CAISATGVGDGYTF. DNA for the CDR3: TGTGCCATCAGTGCAACAGGGGTGGGAGATGGCTACACCTTC.